The 24 T cell receptor beta chains reported below all come from one sample, sequenced in a study of T cells in Graves' hyperthyroidism and ophthalmopathy. From RNA transcripts, TCR beta CDR3 regions were amplified. Initially, a first-round RT-PCR of the TCR CDR3 employed the HTBI primer set. TCRdb redid the calling of the multiplex PCR reads with MiXCR, one entry per CDR3 protein. Altogether about 350,000 distinct CDR3 sequences are present, around a sixth being singletons, with the ten largest covering roughly 15%. Sample: blood. All receptors come from a middle-aged woman with Graves' ophthalmopathy.

This clonotype has a count of ten or more. The V and J genes are TRBV20-1 and TRBJ2-7, with 12 bases aligning to TRBD2. Germline V lookup: CDR1 DFQATT, CDR2 SNEGSKA (reference sequence). This CDR3 is built from 17 residues. V shed 6 bases and J 4 bases; nucleotides not matched to a gene: 16. CDR3 in DNA: TGCAGTGCCCTCTCCGGTCTAGCGGGAGGGGACGGATACGAGCAGTACTTC. Its protein is CSALSGLAGGDGYEQYF.

In its sample, this clonotype was seen a few times. The V and J genes are TRBV7-2 and TRBJ2-5, with 8 bases lining up with TRBD1. The V gene's germline CDR1 is SGHTA and CDR2 FQGNSA. The V gene end was trimmed by 3 bases and the J gene end by 5 bases; junction bases not matched to a gene: 5. CDR3 length equals 14 residues. As DNA, the CDR3 is TGTGCCAGCAGCTTGGGGACAGGCCGCGAGACCCAGTACTTC. It yields the protein CASSLGTGRETQYF.

The sample holds a few counts of this clonotype. The V gene is TRBV5-1, the J gene TRBJ2-7; TRBD1 agrees at 12 bases. Trimming took 4 bases from V and 6 from J; bases not matched to a gene: 8. CDR1 and CDR2 from the germline V gene are SGHRS and YFSETQ. The length of the CDR3 is 15 residues. In DNA form, the CDR3 reads TGCGCCAGCAGCCGCTCCGGGACAGGGGGCTCCGAGCAGTACTTC. Amino acid sequence: CASSRSGTGGSEQYF.

As for this clonotype: A much larger clone lies a single base off, so this may be a read error. V gene TRBV12-3 or TRBV12-4 combines with J gene TRBJ2-2; D unresolved. The germline V and J ends were trimmed by 6 bases and 4 bases, with 9 bases remaining between them. CDR3 size: 13 residues. The CDR3 spells CASRLQCTGELFF. Here the CDR3 DNA reads TGTGCCAGCAGACTACAGTGCACCGGGGAGCTGTTTTTT.

This chain connects TRBV11-2 to TRBJ2-7, with D possibly TRBD1 on 8 matching bases. Germline loops: CDR1 SGHAT, CDR2 FQNNGV. V was shortened by 4 bases and J by 5 bases, with 15 bases between the two germline ends. The length of the CDR3 is 14 residues. The CDR3, as DNA: TGTGCCAGCAGCTCGTACAGGGGGAGGGACGAGCAGTACTTC. This gives the protein CASSSYRGRDEQYF.

The chain couples TRBV6-1 to TRBJ2-7, with 10 bases fitting TRBD1. The CDR3 runs to 15 residues. The germline V gene encodes CDR1 MNHNS and CDR2 SASEGT. V gave up 6 bases and J gave up 3 bases; unmatched junction bases: 8. CDR3 DNA sequence: TGTGCCAGCAGGCCCGGGACAGGGGCCCTCTACGAGCAGTACTTC. Its protein product is CASRPGTGALYEQYF.

This clonotype was seen ten or more times. The rearrangement links TRBV4-1 to TRBJ2-3; D unclear. Germline V lookup: CDR1 MGHRA, CDR2 YSYEKL. The CDR3 extends over 16 amino acids. V was cut by 0 bases and J by 0 bases, with 10 bases left in between. CDR3 nucleotide sequence: TGCGCCAGCAGCCAAGATCGGGCGGCTAGCACAGATACGCAGTATTTT. Amino acids: CASSQDRAASTDTQYF.

The table lists this clonotype with many counts. The gene calls are TRBV19 and TRBJ2-6; weak D call: TRBD1 (6 bases). CDR1 is LNHDA and CDR2 is SQIVND in the germline V gene (reference sequence). Trimming removed 7 bases from V and 0 bases from J, with 28 bases in between. The CDR3 runs to 21 residues. CDR3 in amino acids: CASNPRIRGSPVYSGANVLTF. DNA for the CDR3: TGTGCCAGTAACCCAAGGATCAGGGGTTCCCCCGTATACTCTGGGGCCAACGTCCTGACTTTC.

The J gene is TRBJ2-6, the V gene TRBV4-1; D gene ambiguous. Germline-derived CDR1 and CDR2 are MGHRA and YSYEKL. This CDR3 has 19 amino acids. The V end was cut by 0 bases, the J end by 4 bases, with 19 bases between. CDR3 protein: CASSQDWGDQLSGANVLTF. CDR3 nucleotide sequence: TGCGCCAGCAGCCAAGATTGGGGTGATCAACTGTCCGGGGCCAACGTCCTGACTTTC.

This clonotype was observed at least ten times. The chain uses TRBV28 and TRBJ2-7, with D unclear. Trimming removed 5 bases from V and 0 bases from J, with 11 bases in between. The CDR3 is 14 residues long. CDR1 is MDHEN and CDR2 is SYDVKM in the germline V gene. The CDR3 nucleotides read TGTGCCAGCAGTCCCGGAGTGGGCTCCTACGAGCAGTACTTC. It yields the protein CASSPGVGSYEQYF. The full variable domain, its missing parts supplied by reference TRBV28 and TRBJ2-7, is DVKVTQSSRYLVKRTGEKVFLECVQDMDHENMFWYRQDPGLGLRLIYFSYDVKMKEKGDIPEGYSVSREKKERFSLILESASTNQTSMYLCASSPGVGSYEQYFGPGTRLTVT.

There are a few counts of this clonotype. CDR3 bases: TGTGCCAGCAGCCAAGTAGCGGGGACAATACAAGAGACCCAGTACTTC. This sequence encodes CASSQVAGTIQETQYF. The rearrangement uses TRBV3-1 and TRBJ2-5, with TRBD2 matching 8 bases. This CDR3 is 16 amino acids long. Germline CDR1 is LGHDT and CDR2 is YNNKEL (reference sequence). J gave up 2 bases and V 1 base, and 6 bases lay outside the gene matches.

The CDR3 sequence: CATSDRSPRTGPGELFF. In DNA form, the CDR3 reads TGTGCCACCAGTGACCGCTCCCCCCGGACAGGGCCCGGGGAGCTGTTTTTT. The rearrangement links TRBV24-1 to TRBJ2-2; 8 bases line up with TRBD1. CDR1 is KGHDR, CDR2 SFDVKD, per germline. Unmatched junction bases numbered 12, after V lost 4 bases and J lost 6 bases. The CDR3 has 17 residues.

The V gene is TRBV24-1, the J gene TRBJ2-5; D is unresolved. The CDR3 runs to 13 residues. The V and J ends lost 6 bases and 5 bases respectively, with 12 bases between them. The germline gives CDR1 KGHDR, CDR2 SFDVKD. The CDR3 nucleotides read TGTGCCACCAGTTCGGCGGCTCAGGAGACCCAGTACTTC. Its translation: CATSSAAQETQYF.

This clonotype was seen ten or more times. The chain is built from TRBV7-9 and TRBJ2-7, with 9 bases matching TRBD1. This CDR3 has 14 residues. Trimming at V came to 4 bases and at J to 3 bases, leaving 4 bases not matched to a gene. Germline CDR1 reads SEHNR; CDR2 reads FQNEAQ (reference sequence). The DNA of the CDR3 is TGTGCCAGCAGCTCGGGACAGGGAAACTACGAGCAGTACTTC. Translating it yields CASSSGQGNYEQYF.

This clonotype was found many times. The rearrangement uses TRBV12-3 or TRBV12-4 and TRBJ2-5; a possible D gene is TRBD1 (6 bases). Between the trimmed V and J ends, which lost 7 bases and 4 bases, there was a span of 34 bases. This CDR3 spans 20 amino acids. CDR3 nucleotide sequence: TGTGCCAGCACCCCCGCCCCAGTGTGGGGGCGCGGTGGCTCTCGAGAGACCCAGTACTTC. This translates into CASTPAPVWGRGGSRETQYF.

This clonotype was counted ten times or more. The V gene is TRBV4-3, the J gene TRBJ2-5; 7 nucleotides align to TRBD2. The CDR3 consists of 15 residues. After removal of 1 base from V and 3 bases from J, the junction contained 5 bases not matched to a gene. Germline CDR1 LGHNA, CDR2 YSLEER. Here the CDR3 reads CASSQVAGGEETQYF. CDR3 sequence (DNA): TGCGCCAGCAGCCAAGTAGCGGGCGGGGAAGAGACCCAGTACTTC.

This clonotype was picked up many times. CDR3: CASSYGGSLSYNEQFF. In nucleotides, the CDR3 is TGTGCCAGCAGTTACGGCGGGAGTCTATCCTACAATGAGCAGTTCTTC. The chain is built from TRBV6-2 or TRBV6-3 and TRBJ2-1, with 7 bases matching TRBD2. Germline V gives CDR1 MNHEY, CDR2 SVGEGT. Trimming took 2 bases from V and 1 from J; bases not matched to a gene: 5. The CDR3 is 16 residues long.

CDR3 in DNA: TGCAGTGCTAGTAGCACCAGCGGACAGCCCTTGACCGGGGAGCTGTTTTTT. Translation: CSASSTSGQPLTGELFF. This sequence joins TRBV20-1 and TRBJ2-2; perhaps TRBD1 as D (6 bases). V dropped 3 bases and J dropped 5 bases, with 22 bases sitting between them. From germline, CDR1 is DFQATT and CDR2 SNEGSKA (reference sequence). The CDR3 loop spans 17 amino acids.

This clonotype was counted at least ten times. The chain links TRBV12-3 or TRBV12-4 to TRBJ1-5, with a possible D match to TRBD1 (5 bases). Trimming removed 3 bases from V and 5 bases from J, with 11 bases in between. The CDR3 length is 14 residues. The CDR3 DNA reads TGTGCCAGCAGTTTTGGAGGAGGGGATCAGCCCCAGCATTTT. Translated, it gives CASSFGGGDQPQHF.

The gene calls are TRBV30 and TRBJ2-7; D remains ambiguous. The CDR3 contains 12 residues. Germline loops: CDR1 GTSNPN, CDR2 SVGIG (reference sequence). Between the trimmed V and J ends, which lost 5 bases and 3 bases, there was a span of 11 bases. The CDR3 sequence is CAWGKGLYEQYF. In DNA, the CDR3 is TGTGCCTGGGGGAAGGGCCTCTACGAGCAGTACTTC.

This clonotype was seen at least ten times. This chain links TRBV6-2 or TRBV6-3 with TRBJ2-7, with 9 bases aligning to TRBD1. J lost 2 bases, V lost 2 bases, and 7 bases had no gene match. The germline V gene encodes CDR1 MNHEY and CDR2 SVGEGT. The CDR3 length is 16 residues. CDR3: CASSYHRDRVPYEQYF. The CDR3 DNA reads as TGTGCCAGCAGTTACCACCGGGACAGGGTACCCTACGAGCAGTACTTC.

This clonotype was seen many times. This chain uses TRBV20-1 with TRBJ2-7; TRBD1 matches 9 bases. Germline CDR1 is DFQATT and CDR2 is SNEGSKA (reference sequence). Trimming cost V 4 bases and J 5 bases; bases outside gene matches: 3. The CDR3 loop spans 12 amino acids. This CDR3 is CSANRGRNEQYF. The CDR3 coding sequence is TGCAGTGCTAACAGGGGGCGTAACGAGCAGTACTTC.

This clonotype showed up many times. This chain links TRBV7-2 with TRBJ1-2; D is possibly TRBD1 (6 bases). The V end was cut by 5 bases, the J end by 6 bases, with 19 bases between. CDR1 and CDR2 from the germline V gene are SGHTA and FQGNSA. The CDR3 length is 15 residues. The CDR3 here is CASSLRGGRWDGYTF. CDR3 DNA sequence: TGTGCCAGCAGCCTAAGGGGGGGGCGATGGGATGGCTACACCTTC.

This clonotype was counted only a few times. The chain joins TRBV12-3 or TRBV12-4 to TRBJ1-2; D possibly corresponds to TRBD1 (6 bases). Trimming cost V 5 bases and J 8 bases, with 15 bases left between them. This CDR3 spans 13 amino acids. The CDR3 coding sequence is TGTGCCAGCAGTCCGTGGGGGGCAGGCGGCTACACCTTC. Its translation: CASSPWGAGGYTF.